Listed below are T cell receptor beta chains from one sample, sequenced in a study of T cells after yellow fever vaccination. TCRdb fed the 5' RACE reads into MiXCR, producing one record per CDR3 protein. The profile covers tens of thousands of distinct CDR3 sequences, with roughly 7.4% appearing a single time and 35% to 45% taken by the ten largest. This sample comprised CD8+ T cells sorted from PBMCs, obtained on the day of the yellow fever booster vaccination. Receptors were obtained from a man under 40 who received the YFV17D yellow fever vaccine. CDR3s include the opening cysteine and the closing phenylalanine or tryptophan. The order of the fields is D gene, J gene, clone size, V gene, CDR3 protein, CDR3 DNA. A D gene is named only where the DNA matches it firmly. Size tells how often a clone was seen (once, few, many) or the class of an expanded clone, and some rows leave it out.

TRBD1,TRBJ2-7,many,TRBV29-1,CSVGGTGAEQYF,TGCAGCGTTGGCGGGACAGGAGCCGAGCAGTACTTC
TRBD2,TRBJ2-1,many,TRBV3-1,CASSQDGASGHNEQFF,TGTGCCAGCAGCCAAGATGGGGCTAGCGGCCACAATGAGCAGTTCTTC
-,TRBJ2-7,-,TRBV20-1,CSASSEQYF,TGCAGTGCTAGTTCCGAGCAGTACTTC
-,TRBJ2-1,-,TRBV7-9,CASRTGAYNEQFF,TGTGCCAGCAGGACGGGAGCCTACAATGAGCAGTTCTTC
TRBD1,TRBJ2-1,-,TRBV6-1,CASTHRGPFNEQFF,TGTGCCAGCACCCACAGGGGGCCTTTTAATGAGCAGTTCTTC
-,TRBJ2-2,many,TRBV5-1,CASSLARAGTGELFF,TGCGCCAGCAGCTTGGCCAGGGCCGGCACCGGGGAGCTGTTTTTT
-,TRBJ2-6,few,TRBV11-2,CASSLDPGLNPPGANVLTF,TGTGCCAGCAGCTTAGATCCGGGACTGAACCCTCCTGGGGCCAACGTCCTGACTTTC
-,TRBJ2-1,many,TRBV29-1,CSVDSGTSGMEYNEQFF,TGCAGCGTTGACTCCGGGACTTCCGGGATGGAATACAATGAGCAGTTCTTC
-,TRBJ2-7,-,TRBV4-3,CASSQNVGSRHEQYF,TGCGCCAGCAGCCAAAATGTTGGTTCGAGGCACGAGCAGTACTTC
TRBD2,TRBJ2-1,-,TRBV28,CASSSSVLEAGCNEQFF,TGTGCCAGCAGTTCCTCCGTTTTAGAAGCGGGATGTAATGAGCAGTTCTTC
-,TRBJ2-1,-,TRBV9,CASSVGPSPPNEQFF,TGTGCCAGCAGCGTTGGACCCTCCCCCCCCAATGAGCAGTTCTTC
-,TRBJ2-2,-,TRBV20-1,CSASFRERATGELFF,TGCAGTGCTAGTTTCCGGGAGAGAGCCACCGGGGAGCTGTTTTTT
TRBD1,TRBJ1-2,-,TRBV20-1,CSATPGQGGFYGYTF,TGCAGTGCTACCCCGGGACAGGGCGGTTTCTATGGCTACACCTTC
-,TRBJ2-6,few,TRBV6-2/TRBV6-3,CASSYVSGANVLTF,TGTGCCAGCAGTTACGTCTCTGGGGCCAACGTCCTGACTTTC
-,TRBJ2-7,few,TRBV27,CASSFGRAYEQYF,TGTGCCAGCAGTTTCGGACGAGCCTACGAGCAGTACTTC
TRBD2,TRBJ2-1,few,TRBV4-1,CASRGSGSDEQFF,TGCGCCAGCAGGGGTAGCGGGAGTGATGAGCAGTTCTTC
-,TRBJ2-5,-,TRBV7-2,CASSASGSGETQYF,TGTGCCAGCAGCGCGTCCGGGTCCGGGGAGACCCAGTACTTC
TRBD2,TRBJ2-5,few,TRBV13,CASSTSGLAGVETQYF,TGTGCCAGCAGCACTTCGGGACTAGCGGGAGTAGAGACCCAGTACTTC
TRBD2,TRBJ2-2,few,TRBV10-3,CAIPLLLAGGPGGELFF,TGTGCCATCCCTCTTTTACTAGCGGGAGGTCCGGGCGGGGAGCTGTTTTTT
-,TRBJ2-7,few,TRBV6-1,CASTLSFDRDYEQYF,TGTGCCAGCACGCTATCCTTCGACCGGGACTACGAGCAGTACTTC
-,TRBJ1-1,-,TRBV5-8,CASSPVPSAFF,TGTGCCAGCAGCCCAGTCCCGTCGGCTTTCTTT
TRBD1,TRBJ1-1,few,TRBV6-2/TRBV6-3,CASSYPARQGSEAFF,TGTGCCAGCAGTTACCCCGCCCGACAGGGGTCTGAAGCTTTCTTT
TRBD1,TRBJ1-2,few,TRBV25-1,CASSPGTGGSYGYTF,TGTGCCAGCAGTCCGGGGACAGGGGGCTCCTATGGCTACACCTTC
-,TRBJ2-7,-,TRBV7-9,CASSPPGALDEQYF,TGTGCCAGCAGCCCGCCAGGGGCGTTGGACGAGCAGTACTTC
-,TRBJ1-2,many,TRBV20-1,CSARTTSNYGYTF,TGCAGTGCGCGGACTACTTCGAACTATGGCTACACCTTC
-,TRBJ2-3,-,TRBV7-2,CASSLAPTSSQTDTQYF,TGTGCCAGCAGCTTAGCGCCCACTAGCTCCCAAACAGATACGCAGTATTTT
TRBD2,TRBJ2-1,few,TRBV4-1,CASSQGGGNNEQFF,TGCGCCAGCAGCCAAGGGGGGGGGAACAATGAGCAGTTCTTC
TRBD2,TRBJ2-3,few,TRBV27,CASSFGGDTQYF,TGTGCCAGCAGCTTCGGGGGGGATACGCAGTATTTT
-,TRBJ2-5,many,TRBV3-1,CASSLGERQSETQYF,TGTGCCAGCAGCCTTGGGGAGAGGCAATCAGAGACCCAGTACTTC
-,TRBJ2-1,-,TRBV6-2/TRBV6-3,CASSSPAYGNEQFF,TGTGCCAGCAGTTCCCCTGCTTATGGGAATGAGCAGTTCTTC
-,TRBJ2-1,many,TRBV19,CASRYRDSYNEQFF,TGTGCCAGTAGATACCGGGACTCCTACAATGAGCAGTTCTTC
-,TRBJ2-3,once,TRBV20-1,CSGGEVLDTVTQYF,TGCAGTGGGGGGGAGGTCCTGGACACAGTTACGCAGTATTTT
TRBD2,TRBJ2-1,-,TRBV12-3/TRBV12-4,CASSFGGSRDNEQFF,TGTGCCAGCAGTTTTGGCGGGAGTAGAGACAATGAGCAGTTCTTC
-,TRBJ2-2,few,TRBV2,CASMKAGELFF,TGTGCCAGCATGAAAGCCGGGGAGCTGTTTTTT
-,TRBJ1-1,few,TRBV20-1,CSARDGMTEAFF,TGCAGTGCTAGAGACGGGATGACTGAAGCTTTCTTT
-,TRBJ2-1,few,TRBV12-3/TRBV12-4,CASSAMNNEQFF,TGTGCCAGCAGTGCCATGAACAATGAGCAGTTCTTC
-,TRBJ2-5,many,TRBV6-5,CASSPRLVQGTETQYF,TGTGCCAGCTCCCCTCGGCTGGTTCAGGGGACAGAGACCCAGTACTTC
-,TRBJ2-2,-,TRBV5-6,CASSLMTGRGNTGELFF,TGTGCCAGCAGCTTGATGACGGGCAGGGGAAACACCGGGGAGCTGTTTTTT
-,TRBJ2-7,few,TRBV20-1,CSAREGRGPYEQYF,TGCAGTGCTAGAGAAGGCCGAGGCCCCTACGAGCAGTACTTC
-,TRBJ2-1,few,TRBV3-1,CASSQDLPPSSYNEQFF,TGTGCCAGCAGCCAAGATCTTCCCCCGAGCTCCTACAATGAGCAGTTCTTC
-,TRBJ1-2,many,TRBV6-5,CASSFDPEPTYGYTF,TGTGCCAGCAGTTTTGACCCGGAGCCGACCTATGGCTACACCTTC
-,TRBJ2-5,-,TRBV5-1,CASSFRELLETQYF,TGCGCCAGCAGCTTCCGGGAGCTTCTGGAGACCCAGTACTTC
-,TRBJ2-7,-,TRBV11-2,CASSSPAWDSDYEQYF,TGTGCCAGCAGCTCCCCGGCCTGGGACTCCGACTACGAGCAGTACTTC
-,TRBJ2-6,medium-sized,TRBV15,CATSRDQEGSSGANVLTF,TGTGCCACCAGCAGAGATCAAGAAGGTAGCTCTGGGGCCAACGTCCTGACTTTC
-,TRBJ2-7,many,TRBV7-9,CASSLARDEQYF,TGTGCCAGCAGCTTAGCGCGTGACGAGCAGTACTTC
TRBD2,TRBJ2-7,once,TRBV4-1,CASSPRGEGRFGEQYF,TGCGCCAGCAGCCCTCGCGGGGAGGGAAGATTCGGCGAGCAGTACTTC
-,TRBJ2-5,-,TRBV5-5,CASSFNQLSETQYF,TGTGCCAGCAGTTTTAACCAGCTTTCCGAGACCCAGTACTTC
-,TRBJ2-5,few,TRBV12-3/TRBV12-4,CASSHGETQYF,TGTGCCAGCAGTCACGGAGAGACCCAGTACTTC
-,TRBJ2-7,few,TRBV7-6,CASSLGSGEVSSYEQYF,TGTGCCAGCAGCTTAGGTTCCGGAGAGGTTAGCTCCTACGAGCAGTACTTC
-,TRBJ2-5,few,TRBV4-1,CASSQEGRAQETQYF,TGCGCCAGCAGCCAAGAGGGCAGGGCCCAAGAGACCCAGTACTTC
-,TRBJ2-5,few,TRBV11-2,CASSPKTRGTQETQYF,TGTGCCAGCAGCCCGAAAACTCGGGGGACCCAAGAGACCCAGTACTTC